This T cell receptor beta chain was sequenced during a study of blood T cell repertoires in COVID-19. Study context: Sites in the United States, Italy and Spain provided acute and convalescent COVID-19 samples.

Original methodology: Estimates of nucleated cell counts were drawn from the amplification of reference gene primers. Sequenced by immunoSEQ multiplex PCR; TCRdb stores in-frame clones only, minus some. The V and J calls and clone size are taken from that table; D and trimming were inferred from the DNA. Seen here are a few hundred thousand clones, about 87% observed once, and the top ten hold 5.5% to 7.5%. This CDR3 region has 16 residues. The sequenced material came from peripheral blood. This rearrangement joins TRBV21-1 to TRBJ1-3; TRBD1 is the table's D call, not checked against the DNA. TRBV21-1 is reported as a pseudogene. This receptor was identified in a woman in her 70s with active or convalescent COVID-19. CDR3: CASSRGQPISGNTIYF. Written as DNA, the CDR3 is TGTGCCAGCAGCAGGGGACAGCCAATCTCTGGAAACACCATATATTTT.